The sequence of this T cell receptor beta chain was determined in a study of monozygotic twins with inflammatory bowel disease. The CDR3 is made up of 17 amino acids. The germline V gene has CDR1 SGHVS and CDR2 FQNEAQ. Each donor gave roughly 2.5 ml of peripheral blood. Notes on this clonotype: The target antigen is unknown.

For each CDR3 protein, TCRdb gives one entry from its re-call of the 5' RACE reads, without DNA. The table for this sample gives 300,000 to 400,000 distinct CDR3 sequences. Findings and caveats of the study: Differences in immunosuppressive treatment may have been a source of added variability in patient repertoires. Sharing of clonotypes with others was lower in IBD patients than in healthy twins, and this was especially so with disease activity.

The sequenced material came from blood. This sequence joins TRBV7-8 and TRBJ1-4; absent DNA, TCRdb's TRBD1 call cannot be checked. The TCR was taken from a human donor with ulcerative colitis or Crohn's disease, or a healthy co-twin of an affected twin (not recorded which). CDR3 sequence: CASSLNRRDSPNEKLFF.